The next 14 T cell receptor beta chains were all read from a single sample in a study of blood T cell repertoires in COVID-19 (dated by TCRdb to 2020 to 2022). The library was made by the immunoSEQ multiplex PCR assay. This immuneACCESS table, as held by TCRdb, lists in-frame sequences with V and J called but not all clones. Of the missing ones, under half trace to an unresolved V gene in checked studies; the others have no known cause. The sample records about 200,000 clones, approximately 84% of which are singletons. 7.5% to 9% of the sample is held by the ten biggest clonotypes. The specimen was peripheral blood. These receptors were taken from a woman of 80 years or more with COVID-19, enrolled during active disease.

The CDR3 loop reads CASRGPSAGYTF. DNA of the CDR3: TGTGCCAGCAGGGGGCCATCGGCCGGCTACACCTTC. J is TRBJ1-2 and V is TRBV12-3 or TRBV12-4, with D possibly being TRBD1 (5 bases). This CDR3 spans 12 amino acids. The V end lost 6 bases, the J end lost 8 bases, and 13 bases lay between the germline ends.

This chain uses TRBV2 with TRBJ1-2; possible D gene TRBD1, 6 bases. The germline CDR1 and CDR2 sequences are SNHLY and FYNNEI. The V gene lost 6 bases and the J gene lost 6 bases, with 11 bases spanning the gap. CDR3 length: 12 residues. CDR3 region: CASRSAGDGYTF. The DNA for the CDR3 is TGTGCCAGCAGGTCGGCAGGGGATGGCTACACCTTC.

CDR3 bases: TGCGCCAGCAGCCGTTTGGGCCCGGACAGGGGGTCGAATCAGCCCCAGCATTTT. This gives the protein CASSRLGPDRGSNQPQHF. The V and J genes are TRBV4-1 and TRBJ1-5, with TRBD1 identical over 10 bases. V lost 4 bases, J lost 4 bases, and 13 bases stayed unmatched. The CDR3 is made up of 18 amino acids. CDR1 and CDR2 (germline): MGHRA, YSYEKL.

The rearrangement uses TRBV5-1 and TRBJ1-1; a possible D gene is TRBD1 (5 bases). There are 17 residues in the CDR3. The V end lost 0 bases, the J end lost 4 bases, and 19 bases lay between the germline ends. Germline CDR1 reads SGHRS; CDR2 reads YFSETQ. DNA of the CDR3: TGCGCCAGCAGCTTGGATCCAGGGATGGTTAAGGGCACTGAAGCTTTCTTT. Residues: CASSLDPGMVKGTEAFF.

The V and J genes are TRBV5-1 and TRBJ2-5; no definite D call. CDR1 is SGHRS, CDR2 YFSETQ, per germline. The CDR3 is made up of 13 amino acids. Trimming cost V 2 bases and J 5 bases, with 10 bases left between them. The CDR3: CASSLRGSETQYF. The CDR3 DNA reads TGCGCCAGCAGCTTACGCGGTTCGGAGACCCAGTACTTC.

This chain links TRBV7-6 with TRBJ2-2; D is unclear. The CDR3 is made up of 14 amino acids. Per germline, CDR1 SGHVS and CDR2 FNYEAQ. V lost 0 bases and J 7 bases, leaving 9 bases between the germline ends. This CDR3 reads CASSLAAGFGELFF. Here the CDR3 DNA reads TGTGCCAGCAGCTTAGCGGCTGGTTTCGGGGAGCTGTTTTTT. The complete variable domain, with remaining parts taken from reference TRBV7-6 and TRBJ2-2, reads GAGVSQSPRYKVTKRGQDVALRCDPISGHVSLYWYRQALGQGPEFLTYFNYEAQQDKSGLPNDRFSAERPEGSISTLTIQRTEQRDSAMYRCASSLAAGFGELFFGEGSRLTVL.

The chain combines TRBV5-1 with TRBJ2-2, with TRBD2 matching over 7 bases. The CDR3 runs to 15 residues. V gave up 0 bases and J gave up 6 bases; unmatched junction bases: 5. Germline V gene sequence: CDR1 SGHRS, CDR2 YFSETQ. The CDR3 nucleotides are TGCGCCAGCAGCTTGGCTGCGGGAGATTCCGGGGAGCTGTTTTTT. As protein: CASSLAAGDSGELFF.

This clone occurred many times. The V call is TRBV7-9, the J call TRBJ1-2; D perhaps matches TRBD1 (5 bases). Germline V CDR1 and CDR2: SEHNR, FQNEAQ (reference sequence). This CDR3 has 13 amino acids. The ends were cut back, 3 bases at V and 8 bases at J, with 13 bases in the middle. In nucleotides, the CDR3 is TGTGCCAGCAGCTTTGACACCAGGGCGGGCTACACCTTC. This translates into CASSFDTRAGYTF.

The rearrangement uses TRBV2 and TRBJ2-3, with D possibly being TRBD1 (6 bases). Germline V lookup: CDR1 SNHLY, CDR2 FYNNEI. The CDR3 has 15 amino acids. Trimming removed 5 bases at V and 0 bases at J, with 12 bases between. The CDR3 is CASSLDSPSTDTQYF. The DNA of the CDR3 is TGTGCCAGCAGTCTGGACAGTCCTAGCACAGATACGCAGTATTTT.

The V call is TRBV4-2, the J call TRBJ1-3; 8 bases are a match to TRBD1. From germline, CDR1 is LGHNA and CDR2 YNFKEQ. The V and J ends lost 1 base and 0 bases, in that order; junction bases with no gene match: 2. CDR3 length: 16 amino acids. Written as DNA, the CDR3 is TGTGCCAGCAGCCAAGGGACAGGGCGCTCTGGAAACACCATATATTTT. Translation gives CASSQGTGRSGNTIYF.

The rearrangement uses TRBV7-2 and TRBJ1-5, with 7 bases that match TRBD1. This CDR3 contains 15 residues. Germline CDR1 SGHTA, CDR2 FQGNSA. V lost 1 base to trimming and J lost 5 bases; unmatched junction nucleotides: 5. Written as DNA, the CDR3 is TGTGCCAGCAGCTTAGGGGGGACAGAACATCAGCCCCAGCATTTT. This gives the protein CASSLGGTEHQPQHF.

The J gene is TRBJ2-5, the V gene TRBV2; 13 nucleotides match TRBD2. Looked up from germline, CDR1 is SNHLY and CDR2 is FYNNEI. V shed 9 bases and J 1 base; nucleotides not matched to a gene: 2. The CDR3 runs 14 residues. The DNA for the CDR3 is TGTGCCAGTGGACTAGCGGGGGCCCAAGAGACCCAGTACTTC. Translating gives CASGLAGAQETQYF.

The CDR3 nucleotides read TGCGCCAGCAGCTTCGGGACAGGGGGCGAAGAGCAGTACTTC. Amino acid sequence: CASSFGTGGEEQYF. The chain couples TRBV5-1 to TRBJ2-7; 12 bases map to TRBD1. J gave up 7 bases and V 2 bases, and 4 bases lay outside the gene matches. Per germline, CDR1 SGHRS and CDR2 YFSETQ. CDR3 size: 14 residues.

The CDR3 DNA reads TGTGCCAGCAGCGTAGCTAGCCGGGAATCACCCCTCCACTTT. Protein product: CASSVASRESPLHF. The chain recombines TRBV9 with TRBJ1-6; D is undetermined. Germline V lookup: CDR1 SGDLS, CDR2 YYNGEE. The V and J ends lost 0 bases and 10 bases respectively, with 11 bases between them. The CDR3 spans 14 residues.